This T cell receptor (beta chain) is from a study of early T cells in non-severe SARS-CoV-2 infection. This clonotype was detected many times. Unique molecular identifiers (one per individual cDNA molecule) were attached. TCRdb fed the 5' RACE reads into MiXCR, producing one record per CDR3 protein. The sample carries around 20,000 distinct CDR3 sequences, under 4.5% recorded once. This TCR derives from an adult who was a healthcare worker with PCR-confirmed SARS-CoV-2 infection or an uninfected control (not recorded which). Specimen: whole blood.

CDR3 region: CASSDEGTDTQYF. The CDR3 DNA reads as TGTGCCAGCAGTGACGAGGGCACAGATACGCAGTATTTT. The chain recombines TRBV6-4 with TRBJ2-3; D unresolved. Germline loops: CDR1 MRHNA, CDR2 SNTAGT. This CDR3 region has 13 residues. V was trimmed by 2 bases and J by 1 base, leaving 4 bases between them.